This TCR beta chain was recorded in a study of blood T cell repertoires in COVID-19. Produced via immunoSEQ multiplex PCR; TCRdb's table is partial and in-frame only. The table shows tens of thousands of clones, with 65% to 80% occurring only once. Followed over time, Seattle patients had been enrolled while infection was active. Sequencing was done on a sample of peripheral blood. The sequence derives from a man younger than 45 with COVID-19, enrolled during active disease.

The CDR3 DNA follows: TGCGCCAGCAGCGACAGTTTAAACTATGGCTACACCTTC. Its protein is CASSDSLNYGYTF. The V and J genes are TRBV5-1 and TRBJ1-2; perhaps TRBD1 as D (5 bases). The CDR3 has 13 residues. V lost 4 bases and J 2 bases, leaving 9 bases between the germline ends. Germline CDR1 reads SGHRS; CDR2 reads YFSETQ.